This T cell receptor beta chain was recovered during a study of blood T cell repertoires in COVID-19. V was pared by 1 base and J by 3 bases, with 13 bases between. Germline lookup yields CDR1 SGHRS and CDR2 YFSETQ. There are 15 residues in the CDR3. Per the original methods: Reference gene primers were amplified, and this amplification served to estimate nucleated cell counts. Some clones are missing from TCRdb's copy, which holds only in-frame ones; the method was immunoSEQ multiplex PCR. For V, J and clone size, that table is used; D and trimming come from the DNA. This sample has 200,000 to 250,000 clones, with 88% found just once.

Material: peripheral blood. V usage is TRBV5-1 and J usage is TRBJ1-1, with D uncertain. The source is a man in his 70s with acute or convalescent COVID-19. The DNA for the CDR3 is TGCGCCAGCAGCTTGAATGGGCCACTTTACACTGAAGCTTTCTTT. Translation: CASSLNGPLYTEAFF.